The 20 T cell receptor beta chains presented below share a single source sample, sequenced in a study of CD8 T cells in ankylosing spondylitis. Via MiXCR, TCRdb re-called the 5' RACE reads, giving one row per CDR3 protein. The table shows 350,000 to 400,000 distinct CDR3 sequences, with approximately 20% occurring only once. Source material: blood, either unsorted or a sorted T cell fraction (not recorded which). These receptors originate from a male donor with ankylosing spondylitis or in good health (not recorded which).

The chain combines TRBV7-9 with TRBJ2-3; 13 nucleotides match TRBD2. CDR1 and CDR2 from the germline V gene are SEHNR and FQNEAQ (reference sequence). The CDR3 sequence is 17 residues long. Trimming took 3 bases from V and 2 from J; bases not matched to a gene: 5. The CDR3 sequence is CASSFTSGGADTDTQYF. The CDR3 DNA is TGTGCCAGCAGCTTTACTAGCGGGGGGGCCGACACAGATACGCAGTATTTT.

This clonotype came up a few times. The CDR3 DNA reads TGTGCCAGCAGTCGTGGTAATGAAAAACTGTTTTTT. Translated, it gives CASSRGNEKLFF. This chain joins TRBV27 and TRBJ1-4; D is uncertain. There are 12 residues in the CDR3. Germline CDR1 is MNHEY and CDR2 is SMNVEV (reference sequence). V lost 5 bases to trimming and J lost 4 bases, with 5 bases between them.

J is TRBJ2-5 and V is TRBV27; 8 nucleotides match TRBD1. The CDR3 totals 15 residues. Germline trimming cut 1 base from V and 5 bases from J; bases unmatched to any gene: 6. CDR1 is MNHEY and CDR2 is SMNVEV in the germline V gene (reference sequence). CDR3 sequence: CASSLYRGYGETQYF. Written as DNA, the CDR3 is TGTGCCAGCAGTTTATACAGGGGGTACGGGGAGACCCAGTACTTC.

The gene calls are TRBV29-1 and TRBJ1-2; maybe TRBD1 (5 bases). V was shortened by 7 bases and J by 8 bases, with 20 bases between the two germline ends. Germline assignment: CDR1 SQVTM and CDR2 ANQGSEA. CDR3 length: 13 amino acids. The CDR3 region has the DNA TGCAGCGCACCGGGACGGACCGTCTGGGGCTACACCTTC. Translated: CSAPGRTVWGYTF.

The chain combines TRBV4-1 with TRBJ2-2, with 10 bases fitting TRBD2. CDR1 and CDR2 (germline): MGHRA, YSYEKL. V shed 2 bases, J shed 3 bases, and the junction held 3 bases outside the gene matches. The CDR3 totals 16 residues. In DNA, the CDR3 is TGCGCCAGCAGCCAACAGCGGGGGGGCTACACCGGGGAGCTGTTTTTT. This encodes CASSQQRGGYTGELFF.

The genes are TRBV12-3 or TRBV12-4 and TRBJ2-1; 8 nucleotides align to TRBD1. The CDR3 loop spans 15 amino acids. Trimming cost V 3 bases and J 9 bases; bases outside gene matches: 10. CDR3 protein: CASSFHGQGKTEQFF. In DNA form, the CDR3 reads TGTGCCAGCAGTTTTCATGGACAGGGTAAGACTGAGCAGTTCTTC.

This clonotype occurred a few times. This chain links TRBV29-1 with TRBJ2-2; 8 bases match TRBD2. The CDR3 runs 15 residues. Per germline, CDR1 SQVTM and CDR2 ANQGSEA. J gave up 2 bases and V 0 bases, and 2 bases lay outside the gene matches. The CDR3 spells CSVEDSGVNTGELFF. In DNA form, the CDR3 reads TGCAGCGTTGAAGATAGCGGGGTTAACACCGGGGAGCTGTTTTTT.

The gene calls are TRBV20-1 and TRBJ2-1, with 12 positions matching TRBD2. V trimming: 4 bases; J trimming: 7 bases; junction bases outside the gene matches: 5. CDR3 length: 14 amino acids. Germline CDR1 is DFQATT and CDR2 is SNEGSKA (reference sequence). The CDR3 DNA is TGCAGTGCTACACTAGCGGGGGGCTGGAATGAGCAGTTCTTC. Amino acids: CSATLAGGWNEQFF.

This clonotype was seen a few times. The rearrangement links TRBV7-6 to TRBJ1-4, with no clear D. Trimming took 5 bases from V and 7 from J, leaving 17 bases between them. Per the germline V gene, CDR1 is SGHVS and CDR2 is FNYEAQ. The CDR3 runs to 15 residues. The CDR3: CASSPRALGVEKLFF. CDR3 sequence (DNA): TGTGCCAGCAGCCCGCGGGCATTAGGCGTTGAAAAACTGTTTTTT.

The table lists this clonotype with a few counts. The CDR3 loop reads CSAPLGTSGANEQYF. DNA for the CDR3: TGCAGTGCCCCACTCGGGACATCTGGCGCTAATGAGCAGTACTTC. The J gene is TRBJ2-7, the V gene TRBV20-1; D perhaps matches TRBD1 (6 bases). The V and J ends lost 6 bases and 7 bases respectively, with 25 bases between them. Per the germline V gene, CDR1 is DFQATT and CDR2 is SNEGSKA (reference sequence). The CDR3 contains 15 residues.

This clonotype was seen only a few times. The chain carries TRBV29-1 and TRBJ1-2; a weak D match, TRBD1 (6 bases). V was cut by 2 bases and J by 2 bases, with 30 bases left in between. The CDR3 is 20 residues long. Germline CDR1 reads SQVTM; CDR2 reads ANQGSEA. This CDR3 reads CSVEWMRNGQGTGENYGYTF. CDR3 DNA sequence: TGCAGCGTTGAATGGATGAGGAACGGCCAGGGGACCGGGGAAAACTATGGCTACACCTTC.

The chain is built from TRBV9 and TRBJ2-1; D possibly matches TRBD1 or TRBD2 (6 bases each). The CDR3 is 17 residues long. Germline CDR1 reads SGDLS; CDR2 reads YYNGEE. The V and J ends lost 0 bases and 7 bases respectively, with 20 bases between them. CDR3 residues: CASSVEGGDVVPNEQFF. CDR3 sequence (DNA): TGTGCCAGCAGCGTAGAGGGGGGAGACGTAGTACCGAATGAGCAGTTCTTC. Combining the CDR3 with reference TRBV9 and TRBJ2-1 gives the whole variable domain DSGVTQTPKHLITATGQRVTLRCSPRSGDLSVYWYQQSLDQGLQFLIQYYNGEERAKGNILERFSAQQFPDLHSELNLSSLELGDSALYFCASSVEGGDVVPNEQFFGPGTRLTVL.

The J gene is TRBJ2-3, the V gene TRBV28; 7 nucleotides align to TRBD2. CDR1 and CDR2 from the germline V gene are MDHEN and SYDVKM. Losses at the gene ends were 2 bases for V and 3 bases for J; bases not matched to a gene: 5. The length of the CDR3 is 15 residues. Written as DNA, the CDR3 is TGTGCCAGCAGTTTAGACGCGGGGGTGACAGATACGCAGTATTTT. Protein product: CASSLDAGVTDTQYF.

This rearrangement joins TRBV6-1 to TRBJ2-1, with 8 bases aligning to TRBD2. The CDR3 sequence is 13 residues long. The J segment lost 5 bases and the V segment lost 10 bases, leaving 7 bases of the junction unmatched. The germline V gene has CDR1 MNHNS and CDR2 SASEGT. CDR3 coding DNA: TGTGCCACCCGGGGGGGCTTCGACAATGAGCAGTTCTTC. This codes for CATRGGFDNEQFF.

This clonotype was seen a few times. The CDR3 loop reads CSAPPGQQNIQYF. DNA of the CDR3: TGCAGTGCCCCCCCGGGACAGCAGAACATTCAGTACTTC. This chain links TRBV20-1 with TRBJ2-4; 7 bases fit TRBD1. Germline-derived CDR1 and CDR2 are DFQATT and SNEGSKA (reference sequence). The CDR3 length is 13 residues. Trimming took 6 bases from V and 7 from J; bases not matched to a gene: 9.

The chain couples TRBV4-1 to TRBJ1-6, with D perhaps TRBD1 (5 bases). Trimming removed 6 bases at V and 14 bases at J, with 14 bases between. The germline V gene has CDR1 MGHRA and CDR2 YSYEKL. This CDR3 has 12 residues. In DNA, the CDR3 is TGCGCCAGCAGTCCGACAGCCCGGGCCCTCCACTTT. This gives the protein CASSPTARALHF.

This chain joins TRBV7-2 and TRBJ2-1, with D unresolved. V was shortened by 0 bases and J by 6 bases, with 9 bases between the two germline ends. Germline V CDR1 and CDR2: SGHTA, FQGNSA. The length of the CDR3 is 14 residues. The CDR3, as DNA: TGTGCCAGCAGCTTAGCGGCCTCCGCCAATGAGCAGTTCTTC. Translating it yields CASSLAASANEQFF.

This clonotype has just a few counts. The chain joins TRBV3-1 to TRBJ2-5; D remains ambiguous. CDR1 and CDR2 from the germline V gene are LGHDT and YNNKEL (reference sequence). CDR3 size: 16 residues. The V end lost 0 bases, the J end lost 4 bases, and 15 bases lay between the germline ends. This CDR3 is CASSQDLSRQGETQYF. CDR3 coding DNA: TGTGCCAGCAGCCAAGATTTGTCGAGACAAGGAGAGACCCAGTACTTC.

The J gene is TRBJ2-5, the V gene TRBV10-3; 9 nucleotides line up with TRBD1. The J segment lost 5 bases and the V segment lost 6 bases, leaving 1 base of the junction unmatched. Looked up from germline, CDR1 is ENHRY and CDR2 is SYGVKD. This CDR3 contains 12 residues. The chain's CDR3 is CAIRGQGETQYF. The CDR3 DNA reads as TGTGCCATCAGGGGACAGGGCGAGACCCAGTACTTC.

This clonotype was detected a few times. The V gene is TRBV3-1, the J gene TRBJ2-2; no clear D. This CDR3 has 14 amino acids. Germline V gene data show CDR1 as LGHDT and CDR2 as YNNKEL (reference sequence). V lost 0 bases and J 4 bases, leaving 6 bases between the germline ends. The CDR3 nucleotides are TGTGCCAGCAGCCAAGAGGTACTCACCGGGGAGCTGTTTTTT. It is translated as CASSQEVLTGELFF.